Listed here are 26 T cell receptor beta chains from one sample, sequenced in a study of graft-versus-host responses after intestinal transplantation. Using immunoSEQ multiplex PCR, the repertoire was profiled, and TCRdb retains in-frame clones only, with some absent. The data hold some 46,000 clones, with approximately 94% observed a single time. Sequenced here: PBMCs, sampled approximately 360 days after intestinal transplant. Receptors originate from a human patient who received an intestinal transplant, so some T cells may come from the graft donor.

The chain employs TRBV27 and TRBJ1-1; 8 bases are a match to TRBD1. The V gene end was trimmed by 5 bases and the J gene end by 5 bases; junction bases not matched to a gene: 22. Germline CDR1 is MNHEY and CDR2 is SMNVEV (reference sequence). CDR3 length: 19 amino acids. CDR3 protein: CASSPIYPGTGGGKTEAFF. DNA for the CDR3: TGTGCCAGCAGTCCAATATACCCGGGAACAGGGGGAGGCAAAACTGAAGCTTTCTTT.

In DNA form, the CDR3 reads TGCGCCAGCAGCCAAGAGGGCAGGGGGCCGTGGGAGACCCAGTACTTC. Protein sequence: CASSQEGRGPWETQYF. The genes are TRBV4-1 and TRBJ2-5, with 8 bases that match TRBD1. Germline assignment: CDR1 MGHRA and CDR2 YSYEKL. The junction had 8 bases not matched to a gene; V was cut back by 0 bases and J by 5 bases. This CDR3 spans 16 amino acids.

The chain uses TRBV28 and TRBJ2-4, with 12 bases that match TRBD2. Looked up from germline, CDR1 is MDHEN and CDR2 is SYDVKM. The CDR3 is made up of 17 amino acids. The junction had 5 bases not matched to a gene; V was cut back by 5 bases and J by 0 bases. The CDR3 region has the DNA TGTGCCAGCAGTCGACTAGCGGGAGCCCTAGCCAAAAACATTCAGTACTTC. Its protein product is CASSRLAGALAKNIQYF.

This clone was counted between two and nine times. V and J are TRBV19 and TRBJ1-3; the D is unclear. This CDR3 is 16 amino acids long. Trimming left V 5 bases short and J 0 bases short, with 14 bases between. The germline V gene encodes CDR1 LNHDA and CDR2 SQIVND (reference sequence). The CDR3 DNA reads TGTGCCAGTAGTCAATACCAGACGCTCTCTGGAAACACCATATATTTT. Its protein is CASSQYQTLSGNTIYF.

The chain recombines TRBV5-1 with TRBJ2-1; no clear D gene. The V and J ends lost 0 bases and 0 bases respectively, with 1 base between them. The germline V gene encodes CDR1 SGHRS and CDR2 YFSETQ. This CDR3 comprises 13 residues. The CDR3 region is CASSLASYNEQFF. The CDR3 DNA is TGCGCCAGCAGCTTGGCCTCCTACAATGAGCAGTTCTTC.

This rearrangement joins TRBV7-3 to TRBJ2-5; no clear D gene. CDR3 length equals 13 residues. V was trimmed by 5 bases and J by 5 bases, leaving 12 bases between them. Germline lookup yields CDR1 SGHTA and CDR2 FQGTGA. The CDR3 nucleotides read TGTGCCAGCAGCCCCGGGCTTGGGGAGACCCAGTACTTC. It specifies CASSPGLGETQYF.

CDR3 coding DNA: TGTGCCAGCAGCTTATATCAGAATCAGCCCCAGCATTTT. It translates to CASSLYQNQPQHF. The chain has TRBV7-3 and TRBJ1-5; no reliable D call. The V gene's germline CDR1 is SGHTA and CDR2 FQGTGA. V lost 2 bases to trimming and J lost 4 bases, with 6 bases between them. The CDR3 sequence is 13 residues long.

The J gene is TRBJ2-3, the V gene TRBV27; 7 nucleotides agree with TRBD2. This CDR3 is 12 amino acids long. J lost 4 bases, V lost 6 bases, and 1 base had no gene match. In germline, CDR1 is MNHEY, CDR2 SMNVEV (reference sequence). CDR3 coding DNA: TGTGCCAGCAGCCGGGGGGCAGATACGCAGTATTTT. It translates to CASSRGADTQYF.

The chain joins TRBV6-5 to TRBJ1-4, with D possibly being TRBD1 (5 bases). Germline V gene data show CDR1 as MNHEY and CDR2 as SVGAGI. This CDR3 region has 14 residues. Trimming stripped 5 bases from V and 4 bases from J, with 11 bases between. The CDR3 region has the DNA TGTGCCAGCAGTCAGACAGAGAATAATGAAAAACTGTTTTTT. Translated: CASSQTENNEKLFF.

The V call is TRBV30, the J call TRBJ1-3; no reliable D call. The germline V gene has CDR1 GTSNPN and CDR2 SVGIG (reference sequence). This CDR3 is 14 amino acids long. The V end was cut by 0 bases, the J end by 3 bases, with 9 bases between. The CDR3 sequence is CAWSVGGSGNTIYF. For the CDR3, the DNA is TGTGCCTGGAGTGTAGGCGGCAGTGGAAACACCATATATTTT. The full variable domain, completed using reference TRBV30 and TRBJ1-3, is SQTIHQWPATLVQPVGSPLSLECTVEGTSNPNLYWYRQAAGRGLQLLFYSVGIGQISSEVPQNLSASRPQDRQFILSSKKLLLSDSGFYLCAWSVGGSGNTIYFGEGSWLTVV.

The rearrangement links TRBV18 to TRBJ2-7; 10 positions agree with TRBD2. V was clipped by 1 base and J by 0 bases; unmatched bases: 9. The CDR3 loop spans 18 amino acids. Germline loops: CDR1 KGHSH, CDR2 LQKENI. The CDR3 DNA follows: TGTGCCAGCTCACCACTCGTGGCTAGCGGGAGTCTCTCCTACGAGCAGTACTTC. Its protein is CASSPLVASGSLSYEQYF. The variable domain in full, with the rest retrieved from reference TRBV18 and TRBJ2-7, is NAGVMQNPRHLVRRRGQEARLRCSPMKGHSHVYWYRQLPEEGLKFMVYLQKENIIDESGMPKERFSAEFPKEGPSILRIQQVVRGDSAAYFCASSPLVASGSLSYEQYFGPGTRLTVT.

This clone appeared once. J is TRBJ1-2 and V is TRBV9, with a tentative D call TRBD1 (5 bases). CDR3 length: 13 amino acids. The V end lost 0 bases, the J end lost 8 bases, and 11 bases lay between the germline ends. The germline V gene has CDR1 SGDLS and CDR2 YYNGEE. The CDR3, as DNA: TGTGCCAGCAGCGTAGTTGGGGGTCGCGGCTACACCTTC. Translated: CASSVVGGRGYTF. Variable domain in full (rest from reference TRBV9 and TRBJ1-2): DSGVTQTPKHLITATGQRVTLRCSPRSGDLSVYWYQQSLDQGLQFLIQYYNGEERAKGNILERFSAQQFPDLHSELNLSSLELGDSALYFCASSVVGGRGYTFGSGTRLTVV.

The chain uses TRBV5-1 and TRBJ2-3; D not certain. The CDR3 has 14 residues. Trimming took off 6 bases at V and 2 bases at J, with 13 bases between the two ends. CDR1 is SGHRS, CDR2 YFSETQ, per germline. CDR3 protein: CASTFRWDTDTQYF. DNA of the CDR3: TGCGCCAGCACTTTTCGGTGGGACACAGATACGCAGTATTTT.

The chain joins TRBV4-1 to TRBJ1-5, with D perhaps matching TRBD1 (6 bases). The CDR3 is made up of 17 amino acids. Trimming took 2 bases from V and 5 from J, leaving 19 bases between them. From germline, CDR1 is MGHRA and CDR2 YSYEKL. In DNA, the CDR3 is TGCGCCAGCAGCCAAACCGGGGGCGGGGCGCGAGATCAGCCCCAGCATTTT. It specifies CASSQTGGGARDQPQHF.

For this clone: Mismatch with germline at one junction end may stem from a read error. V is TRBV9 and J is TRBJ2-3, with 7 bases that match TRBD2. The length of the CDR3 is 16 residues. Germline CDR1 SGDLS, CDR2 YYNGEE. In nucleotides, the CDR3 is TGTGCCAGCAGCGTAGACCAGCGGGGTCTCACAGGTACGCAGTATTTT. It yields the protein CASSVDQRGLTGTQYF.

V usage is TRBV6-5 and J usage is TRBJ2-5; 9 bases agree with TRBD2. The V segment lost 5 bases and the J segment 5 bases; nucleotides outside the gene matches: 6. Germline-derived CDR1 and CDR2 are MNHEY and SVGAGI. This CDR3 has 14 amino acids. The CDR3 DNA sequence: TGTGCCAGCAGTGAAATGGCGGGGGGGGAGACCCAGTACTTC. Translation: CASSEMAGGETQYF.

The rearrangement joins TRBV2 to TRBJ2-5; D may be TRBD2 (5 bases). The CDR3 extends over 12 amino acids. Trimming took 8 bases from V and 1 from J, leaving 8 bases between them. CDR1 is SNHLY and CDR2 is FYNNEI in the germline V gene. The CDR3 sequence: CASERTQETQYF. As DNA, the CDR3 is TGTGCCAGCGAGCGGACCCAAGAGACCCAGTACTTC.

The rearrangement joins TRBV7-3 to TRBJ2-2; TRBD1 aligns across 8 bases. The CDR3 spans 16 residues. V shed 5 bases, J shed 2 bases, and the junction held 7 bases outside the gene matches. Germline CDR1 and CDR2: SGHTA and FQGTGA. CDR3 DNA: TGTGCCAGCAGCGACCGGGACAGGAGAAACACCGGGGAGCTGTTTTTT. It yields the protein CASSDRDRRNTGELFF. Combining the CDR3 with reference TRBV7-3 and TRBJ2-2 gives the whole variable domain GAGVSQTPSNKVTEKGKYVELRCDPISGHTALYWYRQSLGQGPEFLIYFQGTGAADDSGLPNDRFFAVRPEGSVSTLKIQRTERGDSAVYLCASSDRDRRNTGELFFGEGSRLTVL.

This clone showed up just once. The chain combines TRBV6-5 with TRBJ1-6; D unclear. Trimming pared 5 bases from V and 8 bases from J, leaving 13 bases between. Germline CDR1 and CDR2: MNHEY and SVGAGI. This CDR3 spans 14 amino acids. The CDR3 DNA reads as TGTGCCAGCAGTGAGGACCTTTGGGATTCACCCCTCCACTTT. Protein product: CASSEDLWDSPLHF.

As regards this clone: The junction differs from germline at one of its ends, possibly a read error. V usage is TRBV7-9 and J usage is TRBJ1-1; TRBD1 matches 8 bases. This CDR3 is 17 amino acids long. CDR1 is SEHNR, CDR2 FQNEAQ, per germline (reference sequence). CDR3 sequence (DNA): TGTGCCAGCAGCCTAGCCAGGGACAGGAACTCCAACACTGAAGCTTTCTTT. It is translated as CASSLARDRNSNTEAFF.

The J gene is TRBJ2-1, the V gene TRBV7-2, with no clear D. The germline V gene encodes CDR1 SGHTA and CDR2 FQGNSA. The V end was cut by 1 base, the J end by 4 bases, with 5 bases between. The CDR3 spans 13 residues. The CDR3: CASSLEAYNEQFF. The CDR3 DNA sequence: TGTGCCAGCAGCTTAGAGGCTTACAATGAGCAGTTCTTC.

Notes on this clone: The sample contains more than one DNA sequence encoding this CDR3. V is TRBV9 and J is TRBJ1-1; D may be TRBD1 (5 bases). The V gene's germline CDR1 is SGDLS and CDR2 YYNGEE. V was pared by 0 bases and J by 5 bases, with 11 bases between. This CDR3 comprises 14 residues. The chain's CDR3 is CASSVGQGETEAFF. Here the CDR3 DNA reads TGTGCCAGCAGCGTAGGGCAGGGCGAAACTGAAGCTTTCTTT.

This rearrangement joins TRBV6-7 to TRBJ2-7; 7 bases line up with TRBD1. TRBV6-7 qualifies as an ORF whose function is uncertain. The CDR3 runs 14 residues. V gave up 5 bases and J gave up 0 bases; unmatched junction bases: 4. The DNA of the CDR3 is TGTGCCAGCAGTCCGGGACAGAGCTCCTACGAGCAGTACTTC. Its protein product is CASSPGQSSYEQYF.

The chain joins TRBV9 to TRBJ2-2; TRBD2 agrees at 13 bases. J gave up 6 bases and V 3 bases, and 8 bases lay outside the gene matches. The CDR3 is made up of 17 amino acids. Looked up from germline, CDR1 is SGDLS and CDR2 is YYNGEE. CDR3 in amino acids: CASSGFPLAGGPGELFF. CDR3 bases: TGTGCCAGCAGCGGCTTCCCACTAGCGGGGGGGCCCGGGGAGCTGTTTTTT.

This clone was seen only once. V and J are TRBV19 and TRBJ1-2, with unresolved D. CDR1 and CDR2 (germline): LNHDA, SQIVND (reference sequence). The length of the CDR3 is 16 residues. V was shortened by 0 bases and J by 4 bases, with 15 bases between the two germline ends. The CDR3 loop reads CASSIDIIREFYGYTF. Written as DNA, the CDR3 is TGTGCCAGTAGTATAGACATCATCCGCGAGTTCTATGGCTACACCTTC.

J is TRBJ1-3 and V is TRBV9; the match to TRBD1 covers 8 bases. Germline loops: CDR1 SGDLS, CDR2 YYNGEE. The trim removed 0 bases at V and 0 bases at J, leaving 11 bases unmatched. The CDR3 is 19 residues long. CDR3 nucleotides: TGTGCCAGCAGCGTAGGGCCTCCGGGACAGGTATTCTCTGGAAACACCATATATTTT. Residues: CASSVGPPGQVFSGNTIYF. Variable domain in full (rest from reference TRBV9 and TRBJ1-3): DSGVTQTPKHLITATGQRVTLRCSPRSGDLSVYWYQQSLDQGLQFLIQYYNGEERAKGNILERFSAQQFPDLHSELNLSSLELGDSALYFCASSVGPPGQVFSGNTIYFGEGSWLTVV.